This T cell receptor beta chain was profiled in a study of T cell responses to AZD1222 COVID-19 vaccine. As regards this clone: The antigen is not known.

Samples with a second dose at about 4 or about 12 weeks were pooled together. The protocol was immunoSEQ multiplex PCR, while the TCRdb copy is restricted to in-frame clones and leaves out a portion. This table has roughly 150,000 clones, over 80% appearing once. From germline, CDR1 is MDHEN and CDR2 SYDVKM. V was pared by 7 bases and J by 7 bases, with 13 bases between. The CDR3 is 12 residues long. Study-wide findings and caveats: Most donors were white British, females outnumbered males, and clonal diversity was possibly underestimated.

The TCR originated in an adult who received the AZD1222 COVID-19 vaccine. Sequencing was performed on peripheral blood, taken 28 days after the second AZD1222 dose. The J gene is TRBJ1-2, the V gene TRBV28; tentative D call: TRBD1 (5 bases). The CDR3 coding sequence is TGTGCCAGCATGCTACCGGGGGGTGGCTACACCTTC. This codes for CASMLPGGGYTF.